Described below is a single T cell receptor (beta chain) sequence and its context. V was pared by 5 bases and J by 1 base, with 11 bases between. Germline V gene lookup returns CDR1 SGHTA and CDR2 FQGNSA. The CDR3 is 14 amino acids. Study processing details: From reference gene primer amplification, estimates of nucleated cell counts were derived. Sequencing was performed with immunoSEQ multiplex PCR; in TCRdb, only in-frame clones are kept and a portion is missing. Clonal size and the V and J genes are those of that table, whereas D and trimming came from the DNA. The data contain fewer than 200,000 clones, 70% to 85% of them singletons. These data originate in a study of blood T cell repertoires in COVID-19. The wider study: Some COVID-19 samples were acute and others convalescent; all came from the United States, Italy and Spain. PBMCs, B-cell-depleted T cells, or T cells were the source of the cDNA or gDNA that made up the material.

The sequenced material came from peripheral blood. The receptor was derived from a woman aged 80 or over with acute or convalescent COVID-19. The chain has TRBV7-2 and TRBJ1-1, with D possibly matching TRBD1 (6 bases). CDR3 nucleotide sequence: TGTGCCAGCAGCCCGGGACACTGGAACACTGAAGCTTTCTTT. Its translation is CASSPGHWNTEAFF.